The 2 T cell receptor beta chains presented below share a single source sample, sequenced in a study of post-analysis software for immune sequencing data. Study results and caveats: Controls showed lower frequencies than patients for roughly 5 TRBV segments, and TRBV5-6, TRBV5-1 and TRBV20-1 were among these.

Unique-molecular-identifier-tagged TCR beta cDNA libraries were used. TCRdb re-called the PCR reads through MiXCR, storing one row per CDR3 protein. The sample yields 800,000 to 950,000 distinct CDR3 sequences, 53% seen once. Their target antigens are unknown. The specimen sequenced was blood. Receptors originate from a girl aged 10-17 years with multiple sclerosis.

The CDR3 protein is CASSESQLYNEQFF. As DNA, the CDR3 is TGTGCCAGCAGTGAATCACAGCTTTACAATGAGCAGTTCTTC. The chain combines TRBV6-1 with TRBJ2-1; no reliable D call. The CDR3 runs 14 residues. The germline V gene encodes CDR1 MNHNS and CDR2 SASEGT. V was shortened by 2 bases and J by 4 bases, with 9 bases between the two germline ends.

V gene TRBV5-1 combines with J gene TRBJ2-7; TRBD2 matches 8 bases. The germline V gene has CDR1 SGHRS and CDR2 YFSETQ. V lost 0 bases and J lost 2; bases outside the gene matches: 7. This CDR3 has 16 amino acids. DNA for the CDR3: TGCGCCAGCAGCTTGGAGTGGGGACTAGGGCCCTACGAGCAGTACTTC. Translation gives CASSLEWGLGPYEQYF.